Listed here are 15 T cell receptor beta chains from one sample, sequenced in a study of blood T cell repertoires in COVID-19. The data were produced by immunoSEQ multiplex PCR, yet TCRdb's version contains in-frame clones alone and is incomplete. The sample has fewer than 200,000 clones, more than 75% seen once. Sequencing used peripheral blood. Receptors originate from a man in his forties or fifties who had recovered from COVID-19.

V and J are TRBV5-4 and TRBJ2-1; 7 nucleotides agree with TRBD2. Germline V gene lookup returns CDR1 SGHNT and CDR2 YYREEE (reference sequence). The CDR3 has 16 residues. Germline trimming cut 0 bases from V and 0 bases from J; bases unmatched to any gene: 3. Here the CDR3 reads CASSLELASSYNEQFF. CDR3 coding DNA: TGTGCCAGCAGCTTGGAACTAGCGAGCTCCTACAATGAGCAGTTCTTC.

V and J are TRBV14 and TRBJ1-2; tentatively, D is TRBD1 (5 bases). The CDR3 sequence is 13 residues long. From germline, CDR1 is SGHDN and CDR2 FVKESK. V was pared by 1 base and J by 4 bases, with 7 bases between. The CDR3 nucleotides read TGTGCCAGCAGCCAAGTCAGGGTCTATGGCTACACCTTC. This gives the protein CASSQVRVYGYTF.

This clone has only one observation. The chain couples TRBV30 to TRBJ1-3, with TRBD1 matching 9 bases. CDR1 GTSNPN and CDR2 SVGIG come from the germline V gene (reference sequence). The CDR3 length is 15 residues. The V gene end was trimmed by 4 bases and the J gene end by 1 base; junction bases not matched to a gene: 5. This CDR3 reads CAWMGQGISGNTIYF. In DNA, the CDR3 is TGTGCCTGGATGGGACAGGGAATTTCTGGAAACACCATATATTTT.

The CDR3 protein is CASSVQGVKDIQYF. CDR3 DNA sequence: TGTGCCAGCAGTGTACAGGGTGTCAAGGACATTCAGTACTTC. This chain uses TRBV6-6 with TRBJ2-4; D may be TRBD1 (6 bases). V was cut by 5 bases and J by 8 bases, with 16 bases left in between. The CDR3 is 14 amino acids. Germline loops: CDR1 MNHNY, CDR2 SVGAGI (reference sequence).

The chain uses TRBV4-3 and TRBJ2-3, with D uncertain. In germline, CDR1 is LGHNA, CDR2 YSLEER. CDR3 length: 15 residues. V was trimmed by 1 base and J by 0 bases, leaving 8 bases between them. Written as DNA, the CDR3 is TGCGCCAGCAGCCAAGTAGGCGGAAGCACAGATACGCAGTATTTT. Its protein is CASSQVGGSTDTQYF.

The chain combines TRBV4-3 with TRBJ2-1; possibly TRBD1 for D (6 bases). Trimming removed 0 bases from V and 3 bases from J, with 18 bases in between. CDR3 length: 18 amino acids. The germline CDR1 and CDR2 sequences are LGHNA and YSLEER. The DNA of the CDR3 is TGCGCCAGCAGCCAAGATCTTCAGGGGACGGATTTCTACAATGAGCAGTTCTTC. It yields the protein CASSQDLQGTDFYNEQFF.

CDR3 coding DNA: TGTGCCAGCAGGCGGGAAATTAATGAAAAACTGTTTTTT. This sequence encodes CASRREINEKLFF. The chain uses TRBV28 and TRBJ1-4; D call uncertain. The V and J ends lost 6 bases and 4 bases respectively, with 9 bases between them. The CDR3 spans 13 residues. Germline CDR1 reads MDHEN; CDR2 reads SYDVKM.

The chain uses TRBV5-4 and TRBJ2-5; 10 bases fit TRBD1. Germline trimming cut 3 bases from V and 5 bases from J; bases unmatched to any gene: 7. CDR1 is SGHNT and CDR2 is YYREEE in the germline V gene (reference sequence). The CDR3 has 15 amino acids. The CDR3 region has the DNA TGTGCCAGCAGCTCGCGGGACAGGGGAGGTGAGACCCAGTACTTC. Protein sequence: CASSSRDRGGETQYF.

The chain couples TRBV4-1 to TRBJ2-7, with 9 positions matching TRBD1. The trim removed 0 bases at V and 3 bases at J, leaving 6 bases unmatched. The CDR3 is 16 residues long. Germline V gives CDR1 MGHRA, CDR2 YSYEKL. CDR3 amino acids: CASSQDPGTGLYEQYF. As DNA, the CDR3 is TGCGCCAGCAGCCAAGATCCCGGGACAGGGCTCTACGAGCAGTACTTC.

The gene calls are TRBV7-2 and TRBJ2-7; TRBD1 matches 7 bases. CDR3 length: 16 amino acids. Unmatched junction bases numbered 13, after V lost 5 bases and J lost 3 bases. Germline lookup yields CDR1 SGHTA and CDR2 FQGNSA. The CDR3 protein is CASSPPPGTAIYEQYF. CDR3 coding DNA: TGTGCCAGCAGCCCCCCCCCGGGGACAGCGATCTACGAGCAGTACTTC.

This clone occurred once. The V call is TRBV6-6, the J call TRBJ2-4; D is perhaps TRBD1 (6 bases). Trimming took off 8 bases at V and 0 bases at J, with 14 bases between the two ends. In germline, CDR1 is MNHNY, CDR2 SVGAGI (reference sequence). The CDR3 has 15 amino acids. The CDR3 DNA follows: TGTGCCAGCCTAGGGGGAAATCTAGCCAAAAACATTCAGTACTTC. This translates into CASLGGNLAKNIQYF.

In DNA form, the CDR3 reads TGTGCCAGTAGTATCCGGGGCCAAGAGACCCAGTACTTC. Translated, it gives CASSIRGQETQYF. The chain joins TRBV19 to TRBJ2-5; possibly TRBD2 for D (5 bases). The CDR3 has 13 residues. Germline V gives CDR1 LNHDA, CDR2 SQIVND (reference sequence). Deletions cut 3 bases from V and 1 base from J, with 6 bases between. Supplemented by reference TRBV19 and TRBJ2-5, the full variable domain reads DGGITQSPKYLFRKEGQNVTLSCEQNLNHDAMYWYRQDPGQGLRLIYYSQIVNDFQKGDIAEGYSVSREKKESFPLTVTSAQKNPTAFYLCASSIRGQETQYFGPGTRLLVL.

The CDR3 reads CSAGGSGRNEQYF. The CDR3 DNA reads TGCAGCGCCGGGGGTAGCGGGAGAAACGAGCAGTACTTC. The rearrangement joins TRBV29-1 to TRBJ2-7; 9 bases fit TRBD2. Per the germline V gene, CDR1 is SQVTM and CDR2 is ANQGSEA. V gave up 7 bases and J gave up 5 bases; unmatched junction bases: 9. The length of the CDR3 is 13 residues.

V gene TRBV6-2 or TRBV6-3 combines with J gene TRBJ2-7; D is perhaps TRBD2 (6 bases). Per germline, CDR1 MNHEY and CDR2 SVGEGT. V shed 2 bases and J shed 4 bases, with 15 bases lying between them. The CDR3 is 15 residues long. The CDR3 sequence is CASSYGGSGNYEQYF. The CDR3 coding sequence is TGTGCCAGCAGTTACGGGGGGTCAGGGAATTACGAGCAGTACTTC.

The rearrangement uses TRBV5-1 and TRBJ1-3, with 8 bases that match TRBD1. CDR1 SGHRS and CDR2 YFSETQ come from the germline V gene. The CDR3 contains 16 residues. Trimming took 4 bases from V and 0 from J; bases not matched to a gene: 6. Here the CDR3 DNA reads TGCGCCAGCAGCACGGACAGGGCGTCCTCTGGAAACACCATATATTTT. It specifies CASSTDRASSGNTIYF.